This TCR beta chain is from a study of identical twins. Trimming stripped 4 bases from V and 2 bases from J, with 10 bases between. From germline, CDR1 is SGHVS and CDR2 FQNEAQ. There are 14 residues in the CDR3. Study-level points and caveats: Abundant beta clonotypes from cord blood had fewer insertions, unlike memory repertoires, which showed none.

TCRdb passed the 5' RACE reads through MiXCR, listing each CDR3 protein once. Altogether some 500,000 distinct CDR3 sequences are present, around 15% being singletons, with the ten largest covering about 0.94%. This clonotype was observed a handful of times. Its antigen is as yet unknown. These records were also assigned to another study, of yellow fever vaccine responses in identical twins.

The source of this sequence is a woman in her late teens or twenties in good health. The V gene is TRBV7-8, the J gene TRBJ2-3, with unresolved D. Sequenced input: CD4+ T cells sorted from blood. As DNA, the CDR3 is TGTGCCAGCAGCTCCGGGTTATACACAGATACGCAGTATTTT. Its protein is CASSSGLYTDTQYF.